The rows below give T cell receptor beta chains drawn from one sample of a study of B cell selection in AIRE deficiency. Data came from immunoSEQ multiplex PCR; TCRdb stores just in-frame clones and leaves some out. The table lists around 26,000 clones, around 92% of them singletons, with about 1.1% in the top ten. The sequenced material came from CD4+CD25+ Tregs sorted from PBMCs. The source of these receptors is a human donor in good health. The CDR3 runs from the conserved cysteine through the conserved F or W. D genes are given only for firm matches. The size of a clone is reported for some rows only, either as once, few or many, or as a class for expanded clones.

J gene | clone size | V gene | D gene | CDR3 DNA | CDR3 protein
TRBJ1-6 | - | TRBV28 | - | TGTGCCAGCAGTCCCCGTGGGATTGGGCCACCCCTCCACTTT | CASSPRGIGPPLHF
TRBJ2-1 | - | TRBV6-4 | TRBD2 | TGTGCCAGCAGGAAACCGGGGGGGGAGTTCTTC | CASRKPGGEFF
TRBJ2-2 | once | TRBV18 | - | TGTGCCAGCTCACCACCGATAGTTTACGGCGGGGTAGACACCGGGGAGCTGTTTTTT | CASSPPIVYGGVDTGELFF
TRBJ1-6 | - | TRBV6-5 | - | TGTGCCAGCAGTAGCGGGACATCCAGGGGATCACCCCTCCACTTT | CASSSGTSRGSPLHF
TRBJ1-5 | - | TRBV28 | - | TGTGCCAGCAGTTTGGGCGGGGCGCGTCAGCCCCAGCATTTT | CASSLGGARQPQHF
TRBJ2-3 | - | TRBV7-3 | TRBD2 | TGTGCCAGCAGCCCAGGACTAGCGGGGGGTTTAGATACGCAGTATTTT | CASSPGLAGGLDTQYF
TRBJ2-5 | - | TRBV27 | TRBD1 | TGTGCCAGCAGTTTAAGACAGGGGCGGGGTGGACGGACCCAGTACTTC | CASSLRQGRGGRTQYF
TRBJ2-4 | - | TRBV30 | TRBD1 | TGTGCCTGGAGTGGATACAGGGGGTCCAAAAACATTCAGTACTTC | CAWSGYRGSKNIQYF
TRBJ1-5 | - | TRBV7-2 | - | TGTGCCAGCAGCTTAGCGGGGTTTCAGCCCCAGCATTTT | CASSLAGFQPQHF
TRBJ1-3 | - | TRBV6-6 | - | TGTGCCAGCAGCCAGGGACATGAAAGAAACACCATATATTTT | CASSQGHERNTIYF
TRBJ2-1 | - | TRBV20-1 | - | TGCAGTGCTAGGGACAACAATGAGCAGTTCTTC | CSARDNNEQFF